The T cell receptor (beta chain) under discussion was sequenced for a study of T cell changes during pregnancy in multiple sclerosis. This clone was found once. Clones were read by immunoSEQ multiplex PCR, and TCRdb kept only the in-frame ones, dropping some. The table has about 94,000 clones, roughly 94% seen once. The V segment lost 4 bases and the J segment 3 bases; nucleotides outside the gene matches: 5. Germline CDR1 is SQVTM and CDR2 is ANQGSEA. This CDR3 is built from 14 residues. This material consisted of peripheral blood, taken in the third trimester of pregnancy. The rearrangement joins TRBV29-1 to TRBJ2-7, with 11 bases fitting TRBD2. The receptor comes from a female donor with multiple sclerosis, enrolled in a pregnancy study. CDR3 sequence reads: CSVVGTSGLYEQYF. The CDR3 coding sequence is TGCAGCGTTGTAGGGACTAGCGGCCTCTACGAGCAGTACTTC.